This T cell receptor (beta chain) was retrieved from a study of blood T cell repertoires in COVID-19. The wider study: Both acute and convalescent COVID-19 samples were obtained from the United States, Italy and Spain. From T cells, B-cell-depleted T cells, or PBMCs came the material, which was cDNA or gDNA.

Trimming removed 5 bases from V and 4 bases from J; junction bases left unmatched: 7. This CDR3 contains 14 residues. Germline-derived CDR1 and CDR2 are SGHVS and FNYEAQ. Seattle enrolled patients during active infection and tracked them longitudinally. The table came from immunoSEQ multiplex PCR; TCRdb's copy has only in-frame clones and leaves some out. The data show 150,000 or so clones, 79% seen once. The sample taken for sequencing was peripheral blood. The genes are TRBV7-6 and TRBJ2-5, with 7 nucleotides matching TRBD1. The receptor's source is a woman aged 60-70 years with COVID-19, enrolled during active disease. In nucleotides, the CDR3 is TGTGCCAGCAGCGACACAGGGGCGGGAGAGACCCAGTACTTC. Amino acids: CASSDTGAGETQYF.